Given below is one T cell receptor beta chain in context. Use of 60 Vbeta and 13 Jbeta primers characterized the PCR. Sequencing used immunoSEQ multiplex PCR; TCRdb keeps in-frame clones, though not all of them. The ten top clones account for more than 3%, within a sample of about 120,000 clones. This entry comes from a study of cytomegalovirus exposure and HLA in healthy donors. Germline V gene lookup returns CDR1 MNHEY and CDR2 SMNVEV (reference sequence). Trimming shortened V by 6 bases and J by 6 bases, and 36 bases separated the two germline ends. The CDR3 is 20 residues long. Sequenced input: PBMCs. This TCR derives from a man between 18 and 35 years old in good health and CMV-seronegative. The rearrangement links TRBV27 to TRBJ2-7; possible D gene TRBD2, 7 bases. CDR3 loop: CASSPRGGTSFGPGRGEQYF. The CDR3 DNA reads TGTGCCAGCAGCCCCCGGGGAGGGACATCGTTTGGGCCTGGTCGTGGCGAGCAGTACTTC.